This is a list of T cell receptor beta chains from one sample in a study of CD8+CD57+ T cells in acquired aplastic anemia. TCRdb redid the calling of the reads with MiXCR, one entry per CDR3 protein. The table lists 200,000 to 300,000 distinct CDR3 sequences, around 43% of them singletons. Sequences were obtained from sorted CD4+, CD8+, or CD8+CD57+ T cells (not recorded which) from PBMCs. Source of these receptors: a human donor with aplastic anemia. Both conserved end residues are trimmed from each CDR3. A clone size is listed for some rows: how often the clone was seen (once, few, many), or a class if it is expanded.

TRBV29-1	TRBJ2-7	.	SAWGLANEQY
TRBV6-2/TRBV6-3	TRBJ2-7	many	ASSPGRRVEQY
TRBV9	TRBJ1-1	.	ASSKGDTEAF
TRBV6-5	TRBJ1-5	many	ASSYGRDQPQH
TRBV18	TRBJ1-1	.	ASSPGYYTEAF
TRBV6-1	TRBJ2-3	.	ASSVPPVRGTDTQY
TRBV4-1	TRBJ2-7	few	ASSQEGGAGASYEQY
TRBV29-1	TRBJ1-2	.	SDRPGVWGYT
TRBV7-3	TRBJ2-2	once	ASSGYTGELF
TRBV3-1	TRBJ1-1	many	ASSQDSGVMNTEAF
TRBV7-9	TRBJ2-2	many	ASSEPPTANTGELF
TRBV4-1	TRBJ1-3	many	ASSQGGGRGNTIY
TRBV19	TRBJ2-1	.	ASRTGGNEQF
TRBV19	TRBJ2-7	.	ATADNSYEQY
TRBV7-2	TRBJ1-1	.	ASSLEAVGREAF
TRBV11-2	TRBJ1-5	many	ASALGPNQPQH
TRBV10-3	TRBJ2-5	many	AISDQETQY
TRBV20-1	TRBJ2-1	.	SAMSLGGQESYNEQF
TRBV10-1	TRBJ2-1	.	ASSESYQRSNEQF
TRBV27	TRBJ2-3	few	ASSHRDRITDTQY
TRBV19	TRBJ1-1	.	ASRRDGGDIEAF
TRBV30	TRBJ2-7	many	AWSVTAGQPYEQY
TRBV14	TRBJ2-2	once	ASSQIGTGLNTGELF
TRBV24-1	TRBJ2-1	.	ATSVGTSGGGNEQF
TRBV24-1	TRBJ2-3	.	ATSAAGSTDTQY
TRBV5-4	TRBJ1-3	.	ASSSSTGHGNTIY
TRBV27	TRBJ1-2	.	ASSPGQGWVGYT
TRBV29-1	TRBJ1-6	.	SVMTGESNSPLH
TRBV20-1	TRBJ2-1	many	RLRGYNEQF
TRBV29-1	.	few	SVEWASYEQY
TRBV7-9	TRBJ2-5	.	ASSLAADSSKETQY
TRBV7-9	TRBJ1-6	.	ASSLARDRHSPLH
TRBV5-4	TRBJ1-4	.	ASSPPSAQGPKNEKLF
TRBV19	TRBJ1-1	.	ASKLSFDRRALEAF
TRBV6-5	TRBJ2-3	.	ASSYMNTQY
TRBV10-1	TRBJ2-3	few	ASSKYGAPRAQDTQY
TRBV27	TRBJ2-7	.	ASKEELADSYEQY
TRBV9	TRBJ1-5	.	ASSAQGYSNQPQH
TRBV20-1	TRBJ2-3	few	SARTGRGEEDTQY
TRBV9	TRBJ1-6	.	ASSAQGHSYNSPLH